This TCR beta chain was recovered during a study of a mutant IDH1 vaccine in newly diagnosed glioma. Trimming took off 5 bases at V and 0 bases at J, with 11 bases between the two ends. CDR1 and CDR2 (germline): SGHNT, YYREEE (reference sequence). The length of the CDR3 is 14 residues. Concerning this clone: As yet, its antigen is unknown.

Documented time point: week 47, end of study. Every single dose of the vaccine, 300 ug of mutant IDH1 20-mer peptide, came with topical imiquimod. Sequencing used immunoSEQ multiplex PCR; TCRdb keeps in-frame clones, though not all of them. The table lists some 35,000 clones, about 81% of them singletons. Specimen: PBMCs, collected from a glioma patient whose treatment included an IDH1 peptide vaccine. This chain connects TRBV5-4 to TRBJ1-1, with D possibly being TRBD1 (5 bases). The source of this sequence is a man aged 35-49 years with glioma. The CDR3 is CASRSGTVNTEAFF. Here the CDR3 DNA reads TGTGCCAGCAGAAGTGGGACGGTGAACACTGAAGCTTTCTTT.